Listed below are T cell receptor beta chains from one sample, sequenced in a study of post-analysis software for immune sequencing data. MiXCR, applied by TCRdb to the PCR reads, yields one record per CDR3 protein. The repertoire holds 750,000 to 900,000 distinct CDR3 sequences, with about half as singletons. Specimen: blood. The receptors originated from a girl between 10 and 17 years old with multiple sclerosis. The CDR3 runs from the conserved cysteine through the conserved F or W. Each record gives: clone size, V gene, D gene, J gene, CDR3 protein, CDR3 DNA. D genes are given only for firm matches. Size values are once, few and many counts, or a class for expanded clones, and some rows have none.

abundance: .
v_gene: TRBV20-1
d_gene: TRBD2
j_gene: TRBJ2-7
CDR3aa: CSASTQTSGSSYEQYF
CDR3nt: TGCAGTGCTAGCACCCAGACTAGCGGGAGTTCCTACGAGCAGTACTTC

abundance: .
v_gene: TRBV7-9
d_gene: .
j_gene: TRBJ1-1
CDR3aa: CASSSPKGGQVNTEAFF
CDR3nt: TGTGCCAGCAGCTCTCCAAAAGGGGGGCAAGTGAACACTGAAGCTTTCTTT

abundance: few
v_gene: TRBV12-3/TRBV12-4
d_gene: .
j_gene: TRBJ2-5
CDR3aa: CASSLAAGQETQYF
CDR3nt: TGTGCCAGCAGTTTAGCGGCGGGCCAAGAGACCCAGTACTTC

abundance: .
v_gene: TRBV28
d_gene: .
j_gene: TRBJ2-1
CDR3aa: CASSSLGEGIYNEQFF
CDR3nt: TGTGCCAGCAGTTCCCTAGGGGAAGGGATATACAATGAGCAGTTCTTC

abundance: .
v_gene: TRBV14
d_gene: TRBD1
j_gene: TRBJ2-5
CDR3aa: CASSPGTAGTQYF
CDR3nt: TGTGCCAGCAGCCCCGGGACAGCTGGGACCCAGTACTTC

abundance: .
v_gene: TRBV5-6
d_gene: .
j_gene: TRBJ1-2
CDR3aa: CASSPTILQGRYGYTF
CDR3nt: TGTGCCAGCAGCCCCACGATTCTCCAGGGGAGATATGGCTACACCTTC

abundance: .
v_gene: TRBV9
d_gene: TRBD1
j_gene: TRBJ2-7
CDR3aa: CASSVGTGGPYEQYF
CDR3nt: TGTGCCAGCAGCGTAGGGACAGGGGGTCCATACGAGCAGTACTTC

abundance: .
v_gene: TRBV29-1
d_gene: .
j_gene: TRBJ2-1
CDR3aa: CSVEKNEQFF
CDR3nt: TGCAGCGTTGAGAAAAATGAGCAGTTCTTC

abundance: .
v_gene: TRBV6-6
d_gene: .
j_gene: TRBJ1-1
CDR3aa: CASSDTDRNTEAFF
CDR3nt: TGTGCCAGCAGTGATACTGACAGGAACACTGAAGCTTTCTTT

abundance: few
v_gene: TRBV29-1
d_gene: TRBD1
j_gene: TRBJ2-5
CDR3aa: CSVEDPQGEETQYF
CDR3nt: TGCAGCGTTGAAGATCCCCAGGGGGAAGAGACCCAGTACTTC